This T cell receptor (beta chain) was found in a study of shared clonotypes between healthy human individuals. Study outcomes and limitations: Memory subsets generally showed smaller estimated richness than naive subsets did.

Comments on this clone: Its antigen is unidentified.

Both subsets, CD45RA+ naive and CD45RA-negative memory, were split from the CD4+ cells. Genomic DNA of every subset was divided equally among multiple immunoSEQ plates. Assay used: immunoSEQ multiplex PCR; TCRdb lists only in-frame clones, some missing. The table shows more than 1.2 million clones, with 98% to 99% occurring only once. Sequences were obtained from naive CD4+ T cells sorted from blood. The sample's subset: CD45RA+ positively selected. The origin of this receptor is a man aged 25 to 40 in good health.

CDR3 region: CASRSRVGNYNEQFF. In nucleotides, the CDR3 is TGTGCCAGCAGAAGCAGGGTCGGGAATTACAATGAGCAGTTCTTC. The J gene is TRBJ2-1, the V gene TRBV6-5; either TRBD1 or TRBD2 may fit D (5 bases each). Between the trimmed V and J ends, which lost 6 bases and 4 bases, there was a span of 16 bases. The CDR3 spans 15 residues. CDR1 is MNHEY and CDR2 is SVGAGI in the germline V gene.